A single sample gave rise to the 9 T cell receptor beta chains below, sequenced in a study of CD8 T cells in ankylosing spondylitis (dated by TCRdb to 2016 to 2017). No antigens are known for them. The paper as a whole reports these results and caveats: Blood from ankylosing spondylitis patients appeared to be characterized by a TCR beta motif composed of roughly eight highly homologous amino acid variants.

The library was prepared using 5' RACE. Sequencing took place on an Illumina HiSeq 2500. TCRdb itself trimmed the public reads at Q25 with fastp, ran MiXCR and retained productive beta chains. Each record represents a unique CDR3 protein, reported with the most common genes and DNA among its rows. For this sample there are 750,000 to 850,000 distinct CDR3 sequences; roughly 12% appear just once. Approximately 0.51% of the sample is in the top ten clones. Sequencing was performed on blood, either unsorted or a sorted T cell fraction (not recorded which). These receptors came from a male donor with ankylosing spondylitis.

This clonotype was recorded a few times. The chain is built from TRBV20-1 and TRBJ2-1; 11 positions agree with TRBD2. Losses at the gene ends were 5 bases for V and 8 bases for J; bases not matched to a gene: 8. Germline V CDR1 and CDR2: DFQATT, SNEGSKA (reference sequence). This CDR3 region has 14 residues. The CDR3 here is CSAALAGDRDEQFF. The CDR3 DNA reads as TGCAGTGCTGCACTAGCGGGAGACCGCGATGAGCAGTTCTTC.

This clonotype was recorded a few times. The gene calls are TRBV5-1 and TRBJ2-7, with D possibly matching TRBD1 (6 bases). The CDR3 totals 16 residues. V gave up 2 bases and J gave up 2 bases, with 17 bases separating them. Germline V gives CDR1 SGHRS, CDR2 YFSETQ. The CDR3 DNA reads TGCGCCAGCAGCTTCCGATCATACAGGGCCCCCTACGAGCAGTACTTC. It yields the protein CASSFRSYRAPYEQYF. Together with reference TRBV5-1 and TRBJ2-7, the CDR3 gives the full variable domain: KAGVTQTPRYLIKTRGQQVTLSCSPISGHRSVSWYQQTPGQGLQFLFEYFSETQRNKGNFPGRFSGRQFSNSRSEMNVSTLELGDSALYLCASSFRSYRAPYEQYFGPGTRLTVT.

This clonotype was detected only a few times. The V call is TRBV20-1, the J call TRBJ2-4; D may match TRBD1 or TRBD2 (7 bases each). The CDR3 runs 14 residues. V was clipped by 2 bases and J by 6 bases, with 14 bases between them. Germline-derived CDR1 and CDR2 are DFQATT and SNEGSKA (reference sequence). This chain's CDR3 is CSARRGRGGNIQYF. CDR3 nucleotide sequence: TGCAGTGCTAGACGAGGCAGGGGGGGAAACATTCAGTACTTC.

This clonotype has a count of ten or more. This chain uses TRBV7-2 with TRBJ1-4, with TRBD1 matching 7 bases. Looked up from germline, CDR1 is SGHTA and CDR2 is FQGNSA. There are 14 residues in the CDR3. The ends lost 4 bases at V and 5 bases at J; junction bases unmatched: 4. CDR3 in DNA: TGTGCCAGCAGCTACAGGGGCACGAATGAAAAACTGTTTTTT. It is translated as CASSYRGTNEKLFF. The whole variable domain, filled in from reference TRBV7-2 and TRBJ1-4, reads GAGVSQSPSNKVTEKGKDVELRCDPISGHTALYWYRQSLGQGLEFLIYFQGNSAPDKSGLPSDRFSAERTGGSVSTLTIQRTQQEDSAVYLCASSYRGTNEKLFFGSGTQLSVL.

This chain joins TRBV7-2 and TRBJ2-1; TRBD2 agrees at 9 bases. The CDR3 loop spans 16 amino acids. The germline V gene encodes CDR1 SGHTA and CDR2 FQGNSA. The V and J ends lost 1 base and 4 bases, in that order; junction bases with no gene match: 5. This CDR3 reads CASSLGRGGVYNEQFF. The CDR3 DNA is TGTGCCAGCAGCTTAGGGCGCGGGGGGGTGTACAATGAGCAGTTCTTC.

A few counts support this clonotype. The rearrangement joins TRBV2 to TRBJ1-4; no firm D call. Germline V lookup: CDR1 SNHLY, CDR2 FYNNEI. Between the trimmed V and J ends, which lost 2 bases and 4 bases, there was a span of 5 bases. CDR3 length: 13 amino acids. In DNA, the CDR3 is TGTGCCAGCAGTGAAACAGATAATGAAAAACTGTTTTTT. It yields the protein CASSETDNEKLFF.

This clonotype was seen a handful of times. The rearrangement links TRBV7-2 to TRBJ1-2; no clear D. The CDR3 is 14 amino acids. V was trimmed by 2 bases and J by 5 bases, leaving 12 bases between them. Germline V lookup: CDR1 SGHTA, CDR2 FQGNSA. The CDR3 sequence: CASSLLGTEYGYTF. CDR3 DNA sequence: TGTGCCAGCAGCTTACTAGGCACGGAGTATGGCTACACCTTC. The full variable domain, in which reference TRBV7-2 and TRBJ1-2 provide the parts outside the CDR3, is GAGVSQSPSNKVTEKGKDVELRCDPISGHTALYWYRQSLGQGLEFLIYFQGNSAPDKSGLPSDRFSAERTGGSVSTLTIQRTQQEDSAVYLCASSLLGTEYGYTFGSGTRLTVV.

V usage is TRBV7-2 and J usage is TRBJ2-1; D may match TRBD1 or TRBD2 (5 bases each). There are 14 residues in the CDR3. The germline V and J ends were trimmed by 6 bases and 1 base, with 10 bases remaining between them. Looked up from germline, CDR1 is SGHTA and CDR2 is FQGNSA. The CDR3 region is CASRLDSSYNEQFF. The CDR3 DNA reads TGTGCCAGCAGACTAGACAGTTCCTACAATGAGCAGTTCTTC.

This clonotype has a count of ten or more. The germline gene is not matched at one end of the junction; a read error may be the cause. The gene calls are TRBV5-1 and TRBJ1-1; D gene unclear. This CDR3 comprises 13 residues. Germline-derived CDR1 and CDR2 are SGHRS and YFSETQ. In DNA, the CDR3 is TGTGCCAGCAGCTTAGACCTGAACACTGAAGCTTTCTTT. Residues: CASSLDLNTEAFF.